This record looks at one T cell receptor beta chain sequence and its context. No antigen is known for it. A much larger clone differs from this one at a single base, so this may be a read error. Breast cancer patients provided tissue from their axillary draining lymph nodes. TCRdb analysed the multiplex PCR reads with MiXCR anew, one entry per CDR3 protein. The sample lists over 70,000 distinct CDR3 sequences; approximately 31% were seen once. The sample is drawn from a study of breast tumors, draining lymph nodes, adjacent tissues. Study results and limitations: The lymph node origin of tumor T cells was framed as consistent with a hypothesis, not demonstrated. Tumor and nontumor repertoires were significantly more similar in luminal-like than in basal-like breast cancer. Tumor TCR diversity was below lymph nodes but above nontumor tissue.

This CDR3 contains 17 residues. Unmatched junction bases numbered 3, after V lost 0 bases and J lost 0 bases. CDR1 is KGHSH and CDR2 is LQKENI in the germline V gene. The sequenced material came from axillary lymph node tissue. The receptor was derived from a female donor with breast cancer. Some clones in this sample may be carry-over from other donors' samples. The genes are TRBV18 and TRBJ2-1; 9 positions agree with TRBD1. For the CDR3, the DNA is TGTGCCAGCTCACCACCCCGGACAGGGGCCTCCTACAATGAGCAGTTCTTC. This sequence encodes CASSPPRTGASYNEQFF.